A single sample is the source of the 25 T cell receptor beta chains below, sequenced in a study of blood T cell repertoires in COVID-19 (dated by TCRdb to 2020 to 2022). Library preparation was by the immunoSEQ multiplex PCR assay. TCRdb holds this immuneACCESS table with in-frame rearrangements only. Some clones are missing; in checked studies, unresolved V genes explain under half, and the rest has no known cause. In all, the sample holds about 110,000 clones, and 70% to 80% of those were seen once. The biggest ten clones account for roughly 6.2% of the sample. The source material was peripheral blood. These receptors all come from a man of 80 years or more with COVID-19, enrolled during active disease.

The chain employs TRBV28 and TRBJ1-5; 8 nucleotides agree with TRBD1. J lost 4 bases, V lost 5 bases, and 10 bases had no gene match. CDR1 MDHEN and CDR2 SYDVKM come from the germline V gene. The CDR3 loop spans 16 amino acids. DNA of the CDR3: TGTGCCAGCAGTCCCCCCGGACAGGGCTGGAATCAGCCCCAGCATTTT. Translating it yields CASSPPGQGWNQPQHF.

The V gene is TRBV28, the J gene TRBJ2-5; no definite D call. The V and J ends lost 10 bases and 4 bases respectively, with 25 bases between them. The CDR3 loop spans 16 amino acids. The V gene's germline CDR1 is MDHEN and CDR2 SYDVKM. The CDR3 DNA reads TGTGCCACCGATGATGGATATCAACAGCAGACAGAGACCCAGTACTTC. This encodes CATDDGYQQQTETQYF.

The J gene is TRBJ2-3, the V gene TRBV27; 10 nucleotides match TRBD2. CDR3 length: 14 amino acids. The V gene end was trimmed by 3 bases and the J gene end by 4 bases; junction bases not matched to a gene: 1. In germline, CDR1 is MNHEY, CDR2 SMNVEV (reference sequence). The CDR3 region is CASSLSGRADTQYF. In DNA, the CDR3 is TGTGCCAGCAGTTTGAGCGGGAGGGCAGATACGCAGTATTTT.

The chain combines TRBV10-3 with TRBJ1-2, with 9 bases matching TRBD1. The CDR3 length is 14 residues. Germline V lookup: CDR1 ENHRY, CDR2 SYGVKD. V was clipped by 7 bases and J by 6 bases; unmatched bases: 9. CDR3 in amino acids: CAIKNPQGADGYTF. The CDR3 DNA reads TGTGCCATCAAAAACCCACAGGGGGCTGATGGCTACACCTTC.

This chain joins TRBV6-5 and TRBJ2-3, with D possibly being TRBD1 (6 bases). Per the germline V gene, CDR1 is MNHEY and CDR2 is SVGAGI. This CDR3 has 15 amino acids. The V end was cut by 2 bases, the J end by 0 bases, with 9 bases between. The CDR3 region is CASSYGQPSTDTQYF. The CDR3 DNA reads as TGTGCCAGCAGTTACGGACAGCCGAGCACAGATACGCAGTATTTT.

This clone was detected only a few times. The genes are TRBV19 and TRBJ2-1; 7 bases are a match to TRBD2. This CDR3 spans 14 amino acids. Germline V gene data show CDR1 as LNHDA and CDR2 as SQIVND (reference sequence). Trimming removed 4 bases from V and 4 bases from J; junction bases left unmatched: 4. The CDR3 sequence: CASSKSREYNEQFF. In DNA, the CDR3 is TGTGCCAGTAGTAAATCGCGGGAGTACAATGAGCAGTTCTTC.

This sequence joins TRBV12-3 or TRBV12-4 and TRBJ2-3; D gene ambiguous. CDR3 size: 13 residues. The V gene lost 3 bases and the J gene lost 5 bases, with 9 bases spanning the gap. This CDR3 reads CASSFRSGDTQYF. In nucleotides, the CDR3 is TGTGCCAGCAGTTTTCGTTCCGGAGATACGCAGTATTTT.

The V and J genes are TRBV15 and TRBJ2-7; tentatively, D is TRBD2 (5 bases). CDR3 length: 15 amino acids. The germline V and J ends were trimmed by 5 bases and 2 bases, with 16 bases remaining between them. Germline CDR1 and CDR2: LNHNV and YYDKDF (reference sequence). Here the CDR3 DNA reads TGTGCCACCAGCTTGGCACGGGGTCCTACCTACGAGCAGTACTTC. This sequence encodes CATSLARGPTYEQYF.

J is TRBJ2-3 and V is TRBV5-8, with a possible D match to TRBD2 (5 bases). Germline values: CDR1 SGHTS, CDR2 YDEGEE. The germline V and J ends were trimmed by 0 bases and 3 bases, with 11 bases remaining between them. The CDR3 loop spans 15 amino acids. The CDR3 here is CASSLVGELTDTQYF. The CDR3 DNA is TGTGCCAGCAGCTTGGTTGGGGAGTTGACAGATACGCAGTATTTT. The whole variable domain, remainder taken from reference TRBV5-8 and TRBJ2-3, is EAGVTQSPTHLIKTRGQQATLRCSPISGHTSVYWYQQALGLGLQFLLWYDEGEERNRGNFPPRFSGRQFPNYSSELNVNALELEDSALYLCASSLVGELTDTQYFGPGTRLTVL.

The rearrangement uses TRBV3-1 (or the pseudogene TRBV3-2) and TRBJ1-4, with D hard to call. The CDR3 is made up of 12 amino acids. Trimming left V 3 bases short and J 8 bases short, with 7 bases between. Germline CDR1 LGHDT, CDR2 YNNKEL (reference sequence). In DNA form, the CDR3 reads TGTGCCAGCAGCCAGAGCGTAGAAAAACTGTTTTTT. This sequence encodes CASSQSVEKLFF.

The chain has TRBV5-1 and TRBJ1-3; D perhaps matches TRBD1 (6 bases). Germline V gene lookup returns CDR1 SGHRS and CDR2 YFSETQ. This CDR3 is built from 15 residues. V was pared by 1 base and J by 4 bases, with 12 bases between. CDR3 nucleotides: TGCGCCAGCAGCTTGTGGGGGGGCGAAGGAAACACCATATATTTT. This translates into CASSLWGGEGNTIYF.

The chain joins TRBV10-3 to TRBJ2-3; a weak D match, TRBD2 (5 bases). Germline CDR1 and CDR2: ENHRY and SYGVKD. This CDR3 spans 16 amino acids. The V gene lost 6 bases and the J gene lost 0 bases, with 16 bases spanning the gap. The CDR3 loop is CAIRRTTSGSTDTQYF. DNA of the CDR3: TGTGCCATCAGACGCACCACTAGTGGCAGCACAGATACGCAGTATTTT.

The genes are TRBV5-1 and TRBJ2-5; a weak D match, TRBD1 (6 bases). CDR1 is SGHRS, CDR2 YFSETQ, per germline. The CDR3 is 15 amino acids. Trimming shortened V by 3 bases and J by 2 bases, and 14 bases separated the two germline ends. The chain's CDR3 is CASSYTGTPQETQYF. The CDR3 coding sequence is TGCGCCAGCAGCTATACCGGGACACCTCAAGAGACCCAGTACTTC.

The chain couples TRBV5-1 to TRBJ2-2, with 8 bases aligning to TRBD1. The J segment lost 6 bases and the V segment lost 2 bases, leaving 9 bases of the junction unmatched. Germline V gene sequence: CDR1 SGHRS, CDR2 YFSETQ. There are 16 residues in the CDR3. Here the CDR3 reads CASSFLGTGRPGELFF. In nucleotides, the CDR3 is TGCGCCAGCAGCTTTCTCGGGACAGGTCGGCCCGGGGAGCTGTTTTTT. The full variable domain, completed using reference TRBV5-1 and TRBJ2-2, is KAGVTQTPRYLIKTRGQQVTLSCSPISGHRSVSWYQQTPGQGLQFLFEYFSETQRNKGNFPGRFSGRQFSNSRSEMNVSTLELGDSALYLCASSFLGTGRPGELFFGEGSRLTVL.

The chain carries TRBV9 and TRBJ2-5, with 7 bases identical to TRBD2. The CDR3 loop spans 14 amino acids. V lost 4 bases, J lost 3 bases, and 6 bases stayed unmatched. Germline-derived CDR1 and CDR2 are SGDLS and YYNGEE. This CDR3 reads CASSPFAGEETQYF. Written as DNA, the CDR3 is TGTGCCAGCAGCCCGTTCGCGGGAGAAGAGACCCAGTACTTC.

This clone showed up just a few times. V is TRBV6-2 or TRBV6-3 and J is TRBJ1-6, with unresolved D. The germline CDR1 and CDR2 sequences are MNHEY and SVGEGT. The ends were cut back, 6 bases at V and 10 bases at J, with 16 bases in the middle. The CDR3 runs 14 residues. The CDR3 nucleotides read TGTGCCAGCAGCGCGAAAGATGGTTCCTCACCCCTCCACTTT. As protein: CASSAKDGSSPLHF.

CDR3 amino acids: CASSPAGGASYEQYF. Here the CDR3 DNA reads TGTGCCAGCAGTCCCGCAGGGGGCGCGAGCTACGAGCAGTACTTC. V is TRBV28 and J is TRBJ2-7; 8 bases map to TRBD1. Germline V gives CDR1 MDHEN, CDR2 SYDVKM. After removal of 5 bases from V and 3 bases from J, the junction contained 9 bases not matched to a gene. This CDR3 region has 15 residues.

The rearrangement joins TRBV27 to TRBJ2-1, with TRBD1 matching 7 bases. J lost 8 bases, V lost 4 bases, and 17 bases had no gene match. Looked up from germline, CDR1 is MNHEY and CDR2 is SMNVEV (reference sequence). This CDR3 is built from 17 residues. CDR3 DNA: TGTGCCAGCAGTTACCCCTCGACAGGGATCCATGTCGATGAGCAGTTCTTC. This sequence encodes CASSYPSTGIHVDEQFF.

This clone has just one count. This chain uses TRBV21-1 with TRBJ2-7; the table names TRBD2, a call not compared with the DNA. TRBV21-1 is a pseudogene locus. The CDR3 has 13 amino acids. CDR3 DNA: TGTGCCAGCACTCGCGTCCCCACCTGCGAGCAGTACTTC. Encoded protein: CASTRVPTCEQYF.

J is TRBJ1-1 and V is TRBV6-5; 7 nucleotides align to TRBD1. The CDR3 contains 14 residues. From germline, CDR1 is MNHEY and CDR2 SVGAGI. V was pared by 6 bases and J by 4 bases, with 8 bases of the junction left unmatched. This CDR3 reads CASSVIDRATEAFF. The DNA of the CDR3 is TGTGCCAGCAGCGTAATAGACAGGGCCACTGAAGCTTTCTTT.

A few counts support this clone. The rearrangement uses TRBV5-1 and TRBJ1-2, with a tentative D call TRBD1 (5 bases). Germline V CDR1 and CDR2: SGHRS, YFSETQ. The V end lost 0 bases, the J end lost 3 bases, and 6 bases lay between the germline ends. The CDR3 consists of 13 residues. The CDR3 here is CASSLEGDYGYTF. The CDR3 nucleotides are TGCGCCAGCAGCTTGGAAGGGGACTATGGCTACACCTTC.

The V call is TRBV27, the J call TRBJ2-7, with D tentatively TRBD1 (5 bases). The germline V and J ends were trimmed by 5 bases and 4 bases, with 24 bases remaining between them. The CDR3 sequence is 17 residues long. Looked up from germline, CDR1 is MNHEY and CDR2 is SMNVEV (reference sequence). The CDR3 protein is CASSVFRVGPSAYEQYF. The CDR3 DNA is TGTGCCAGCAGTGTTTTCAGGGTAGGGCCCTCTGCATACGAGCAGTACTTC.

This clone was recorded a few times. V is TRBV11-2 and J is TRBJ2-7, with 8 bases aligning to TRBD2. Per germline, CDR1 SGHAT and CDR2 FQNNGV. The J segment lost 10 bases and the V segment lost 4 bases, leaving 3 bases of the junction unmatched. The CDR3 contains 11 residues. Written as DNA, the CDR3 is TGTGCCAGCAGCTGGGGACTAGAACAGTACTTC. Encoded protein: CASSWGLEQYF.

As to this clone: Sequence at one end of the junction differs from germline and may be a read error. The J gene is TRBJ2-3, the V gene TRBV7-3; 8 bases fit TRBD2. Germline loops: CDR1 SGHTA, CDR2 FQGTGA. The CDR3 has 15 amino acids. The CDR3 loop reads CASSLTGRETDTQYF. The CDR3 nucleotides are TGTGCCAGCAGTTTAACCGGGAGGGAAACAGATACGCAGTATTTT.

CDR3 coding DNA: TGTGCCAGCAGTGTGGCCGGGAATGAGCAGTTCTTC. This codes for CASSVAGNEQFF. The chain couples TRBV25-1 to TRBJ2-1; D is ambiguous. Germline CDR1 is MGHDK and CDR2 is SYGVNS. Trimming pared 4 bases from V and 7 bases from J, leaving 8 bases between. The CDR3 consists of 12 residues.